This T cell receptor (beta chain) derives from a study of blood T cell repertoires in COVID-19. Across the whole study: T cells, B-cell-depleted T cells, or PBMCs provided the cDNA or gDNA that served as material.

The age range of participants was 18 to 89 years, with residence in about two dozen US areas. Recovered status applied to Cohort 3 donors who had two consecutive negative PCRs. It also applied to those with clearance or with symptom resolution. Data came from immunoSEQ multiplex PCR; TCRdb stores just in-frame clones and leaves some out. The table includes around 170,000 clones, roughly 80% detected once. The CDR3 extends over 16 amino acids. Germline V CDR1 and CDR2: MNHNS, SASEGT. V lost 1 base and J lost 10; bases outside the gene matches: 9. The chain uses TRBV6-1 and TRBJ2-1, with 11 bases aligning to TRBD2. Sequencing used PBMCs or T cells enriched from blood (not recorded which). This clonotype originated in a man aged 45-65 years who had recovered from COVID-19. CDR3 sequence reads: CASSEGASGGPFEQFF. The CDR3 region has the DNA TGTGCCAGCAGTGAAGGTGCTAGCGGGGGGCCATTCGAGCAGTTCTTC.